These T cell receptor beta chains were read from a single sample in a study of human T cells and chemical hapten exposure. A single record per CDR3 protein comes from TCRdb applying MiXCR to the RACE reads. The repertoire holds under 90,000 distinct CDR3 sequences, with roughly a tenth as singletons. Sequenced material: whole blood, taken in connection with sensitization to the hapten diphenylcyclopropenone (DPC). These receptors were obtained from a middle-aged woman with alopecia areata. Some clones in this sample may be carry-over from other donors' samples. Each CDR3 is given with its conserved first and last residue. A D gene is named only where the DNA matches it firmly. A clone size is listed for some rows: how often the clone was seen (once, few, many), or a class if it is expanded.

>TRBD1|TRBV12-3/TRBV12-4|few|TRBJ1-2
CASSSTGTDYGYTF
TGTGCCAGCAGCTCCACCGGGACAGATTATGGCTACACCTTC
>NA|TRBV7-2|NA|TRBJ2-4
CASSLMMGAGSKNIQYF
TGTGCCAGCAGCTTGATGATGGGGGCTGGGTCCAAAAACATTCAGTACTTC
>NA|TRBV6-2/TRBV6-3|many|TRBJ2-7
CASSWAGTGEQYF
TGTGCCAGCAGTTGGGCGGGGACGGGCGAGCAGTACTTC
>NA|TRBV6-2/TRBV6-3|many|TRBJ2-7
CASSSRVDEQYF
TGTGCCAGCAGTTCCAGGGTTGACGAGCAGTACTTC
>NA|TRBV29-1|many|TRBJ1-2
CSGPQGGYGYTF
TGCAGCGGTCCACAGGGTGGATATGGCTACACCTTC
>NA|TRBV30|NA|TRBJ1-3
CAWSGVSRGYSGNTIYF
TGTGCCTGGAGTGGGGTCAGCAGGGGTTACTCTGGAAACACCATATATTTT
>TRBD1|TRBV6-6|many|TRBJ2-7
CASSYSPGTGSSYEQYF
TGTGCCAGCAGTTACTCCCCCGGGACAGGGAGCTCCTACGAGCAGTACTTC
>TRBD2|TRBV4-2|few|TRBJ2-1
CASSQITHQGLAGARNFDEQFF
TGTGCCAGCAGCCAGATAACTCACCAGGGACTAGCGGGGGCGCGAAACTTCGATGAGCAGTTCTTC
>NA|TRBV6-1|few|TRBJ1-5
CASSPRLSNQPQHF
TGTGCCAGCAGCCCCAGGTTAAGCAATCAGCCCCAGCATTTT
>TRBD1|TRBV11-2|many|TRBJ1-6
CASSWDRRNSPLHF
TGTGCCAGCAGCTGGGACAGGAGGAATTCACCCCTCCACTTT
>NA|TRBV3-1|many|TRBJ2-1
CASSPLRSSYNEQFF
TGTGCCAGCAGCCCGTTGCGTAGCTCCTACAATGAGCAGTTCTTC
>TRBD1|TRBV18|NA|TRBJ1-2
CASSYRQGLGDGYTF
TGTGCCAGCTCATACAGACAGGGCCTGGGTGATGGCTACACCTTC
>TRBD2|TRBV7-2|few|TRBJ2-7
CASSFTSGGPYEQYF
TGTGCCAGCAGCTTCACTAGCGGGGGGCCCTACGAGCAGTACTTC
>NA|TRBV20-1|many|TRBJ1-1
CSAYALGVRNTEAFF
TGCAGTGCATACGCACTCGGGGTTAGGAACACTGAAGCTTTCTTT
>NA|TRBV5-1|few|TRBJ1-2
CASSMDSLYGYTF
TGCGCCAGCAGCATGGACAGCCTCTATGGCTACACCTTC
>TRBD1|TRBV27|few|TRBJ1-1
CASSWTGLGWNTEAFF
TGTGCCAGCAGTTGGACAGGGCTGGGTTGGAACACTGAAGCTTTCTTT
>NA|TRBV12-5|many|TRBJ2-1
CASGWDRRGNEQFF
TGTGCTAGTGGTTGGGACCGCAGGGGCAATGAGCAGTTCTTC
>TRBD2|TRBV20-1|NA|TRBJ2-4
CSARDLGREGSKNIQYF
TGCAGTGCTAGAGATCTAGGGAGGGAGGGTTCCAAAAACATTCAGTACTTC
>NA|TRBV25-1|few|TRBJ2-6
CASTPGDLRANVLTF
TGTGCCAGCACCCCAGGTGATCTTAGGGCCAACGTCCTGACTTTC
>NA|TRBV30|few|TRBJ2-4
CAWSMGAGPLAKNIQYF
TGTGCCTGGAGTATGGGGGCGGGTCCGCTAGCCAAAAACATTCAGTACTTC
>NA|TRBV14|many|TRBJ1-6
CASSQVLAEPNSPLHF
TGTGCCAGCAGCCAAGTTCTCGCGGAACCAAATTCACCCCTCCACTTT
>TRBD1|TRBV6-5|NA|TRBJ2-7
CASSRQGSEQYF
TGTGCCAGCAGCAGACAGGGGAGCGAGCAGTACTTC
>NA|TRBV2|many|TRBJ2-2
CASSPTGELFF
TGTGCCAGCAGTCCAACCGGGGAGCTGTTTTTT
>NA|TRBV6-5|many|TRBJ1-1
CASSYTSYTEAFF
TGTGCCAGCAGTTACACCAGTTACACTGAAGCTTTCTTT
>NA|TRBV4-1|NA|TRBJ1-1
CASRGDGSFGPFF
TGCGCCAGCAGGGGGGACGGTAGCTTCGGGCCTTTCTTT
>TRBD2|TRBV11-3|many|TRBJ2-1
CASSPGASGGLYEQFF
TGTGCCAGCAGCCCGGGGGCTAGCGGGGGCTTGTATGAGCAGTTCTTC
>NA|TRBV4-2|many|TRBJ1-1
CASSQDSNTEAFF
TGTGCCAGCAGCCAGGATTCCAACACTGAAGCTTTCTTT
>TRBD1|TRBV4-3|NA|TRBJ1-1
CASSPHRGLNTEAFF
TGCGCCAGCAGCCCGCACAGGGGACTGAACACTGAAGCTTTCTTT